This T cell receptor beta chain comes out of a study of cytomegalovirus exposure and HLA in healthy donors. Study-level results: Many donors carried some public TCRs, although rarity characterized most TCR sequences. Three CMV-associated chains proved CMV antigen-specific in vitro. Both high specificity and high sensitivity reportedly marked the classifier's diagnosis of cytomegalovirus status.

The table came from immunoSEQ multiplex PCR; TCRdb's copy has only in-frame clones and leaves some out. The sample has 150,000 to 200,000 clones; roughly 96% are singletons. Comment on this clone: Its antigen is unidentified.

This CDR3 comprises 19 residues. CDR1 SGHNT and CDR2 YYREEE come from the germline V gene (reference sequence). J lost 2 bases, V lost 2 bases, and 14 bases had no gene match. The receptor was isolated from a woman between 18 and 29 years old in good health and CMV-seronegative. Sequences were obtained from PBMCs. The chain has TRBV5-4 and TRBJ2-7, with 12 bases that match TRBD2. CDR3 sequence: CASSLPRGVLAGGPYEQYF. The CDR3 DNA reads TGTGCCAGCAGCTTACCCAGAGGGGTACTAGCGGGGGGACCCTACGAGCAGTACTTC.